The TCR beta chain described here comes from a study of blood T cell repertoires in COVID-19. Looking at the study overall: Collection of acute and convalescent COVID-19 samples took place in the United States, Italy and Spain.

Methods used by the authors: Amplification of reference gene primers was used by the study to estimate nucleated cell counts. Measured with immunoSEQ multiplex PCR; TCRdb has only the in-frame clones, and not every one. V and J calls and clone size follow that table, whereas D and trimming were derived from the DNA. This table holds approximately 140,000 clones, 75% to 90% found once. The V end was cut by 9 bases, the J end by 4 bases, with 9 bases between. CDR3 length equals 11 residues. Germline assignment: CDR1 SEHNR and CDR2 FQNEAQ (reference sequence). This clonotype was obtained from an older woman with active or convalescent COVID-19. V usage is TRBV7-9 and J usage is TRBJ1-2; D possibly corresponds to TRBD1 (5 bases). Sequencing was carried out using peripheral blood. The CDR3 spells CASGASYGYTF. As DNA, the CDR3 is TGTGCCAGTGGGGCCTCCTATGGCTACACCTTC.